Sequencing of this TCR beta chain was carried out in a study of cytomegalovirus exposure and HLA in healthy donors. For this clone: Its antigen remains unknown.

60 Vbeta and 13 Jbeta primers were used in PCR. Some clones are missing from TCRdb's copy, which holds only in-frame ones; the method was immunoSEQ multiplex PCR. The sample lists roughly 250,000 clones, roughly two thirds seen once, with around 2% in the top ten. CDR1 MNHEY and CDR2 SMNVEV come from the germline V gene (reference sequence). Trimming took 0 bases from V and 5 from J, leaving 13 bases between them. The CDR3 has 15 residues. Findings and caveats of the study: Prediction of most subjects' HLA-A and HLA-B alleles by TCR beta sequences was reportedly accurate.

The TCR originated in a female donor in good health and CMV-seronegative. Sequencing used PBMCs. The chain carries TRBV27 and TRBJ1-1; D is uncertain. The CDR3 protein is CASSLSAGIGTEAFF. CDR3 sequence (DNA): TGTGCCAGCAGTTTATCGGCGGGAATTGGAACTGAAGCTTTCTTT.